This section outlines one T cell receptor beta chain sequence together with its context. CD45RO/CCR7/CD25/CD127/CD95/CD27 staining was used to isolate CD4+ naive, central memory, regulatory and stem cell-like memory cells by sorting. The data derive from a study of beta chain features in type 1 diabetes. The overall study: All samples yielded around 99 million examined sorted cells.

Germline V gives CDR1 LNHDA, CDR2 SQIVND (reference sequence). CDR3 length: 16 amino acids. V lost 4 bases and J lost 7; bases outside the gene matches: 11. Isolated RNA was reverse transcribed in full, so expressed TCRB transcripts were sequenced. Only in-frame clones appear in the TCRdb table, and some are missing; sequencing was by immunoSEQ multiplex PCR. The sample includes some 150,000 clones, approximately 10% of them seen just once. This sequence joins TRBV19 and TRBJ2-1; 9 bases map to TRBD2. Sequences were obtained from central memory CD4+ T cells from blood. The clonotype originates from a woman aged 40 to 49 in good health. The CDR3 loop is CASSTRAGGHQNEQFF. CDR3 DNA: TGTGCCAGTAGTACCCGAGCGGGGGGCCACCAAAATGAGCAGTTCTTC.